Below are 4 T cell receptor beta chains sequenced from a single sample in a study of vaccination and CD4 T cells after COVID-19. Treatment in this sample: approximately nine-day PBMC culture with coronavirus spike peptide pools or control peptides (ViraFEST assay). At the Johns Hopkins FTIC core, DNA taken from cultured CD4+ T cells was sequenced by way of the Oncomine TCR Beta short-read assay. TCRdb reprocessed the PCR reads via MiXCR and lists one record per CDR3 protein. The sample includes around 20,000 distinct CDR3 sequences, approximately 57% of them seen just once. These receptors have no identified antigens. The starting material was CD4+ T cells from blood, cultured in vitro, obtained after SARS-CoV-2 vaccination. The receptors originated from a human donor who received a COVID-19 vaccine.

This clonotype was detected only a few times. The rearrangement links TRBV20-1 to TRBJ1-6; D call uncertain. CDR1 is DFQATT and CDR2 is SNEGSKA in the germline V gene (reference sequence). The CDR3 has 15 residues. V lost 0 bases and J lost 4, with 10 bases in between. This CDR3 is CSARERQVYNSPLHF. The CDR3 DNA is TGCAGTGCTAGAGAGCGTCAGGTTTATAATTCACCCCTCCACTTT.

This rearrangement joins TRBV6-1 to TRBJ1-1, with 8 bases fitting TRBD1. CDR1 is MNHNS and CDR2 is SASEGT in the germline V gene. The CDR3 is 14 residues long. V shed 4 bases and J 5 bases; nucleotides not matched to a gene: 6. The CDR3, as DNA: TGTGCCAGCAGTGGCGCACAGGGGGGGACTGAAGCTTTCTTT. Protein: CASSGAQGGTEAFF.

The V gene is TRBV30, the J gene TRBJ1-2, with D unresolved. The CDR3 loop spans 13 amino acids. Trimming shortened V by 7 bases and J by 0 bases, and 12 bases separated the two germline ends. CDR1 is GTSNPN and CDR2 is SVGIG in the germline V gene (reference sequence). CDR3 residues: CASDRTANYGYTF. The CDR3 DNA follows: TGTGCCTCGGACCGGACGGCTAACTATGGCTACACCTTC. The full variable domain, rest sourced from reference TRBV30 and TRBJ1-2, is SQTIHQWPATLVQPVGSPLSLECTVEGTSNPNLYWYRQAAGRGLQLLFYSVGIGQISSEVPQNLSASRPQDRQFILSSKKLLLSDSGFYLCASDRTANYGYTFGSGTRLTVV.

This clonotype turned up a few times. The chain employs TRBV7-9 and TRBJ1-3; the D gene is possibly TRBD1 (6 bases). This CDR3 has 15 amino acids. Germline loops: CDR1 SEHNR, CDR2 FQNEAQ (reference sequence). Trimming shortened V by 3 bases and J by 0 bases, and 9 bases separated the two germline ends. This CDR3 is CASSFRGFSGNTIYF. The CDR3 bases are TGTGCCAGCAGCTTCAGGGGATTCTCTGGAAACACCATATATTTT.